One and the same sample provided the 10 T cell receptor beta chains below, sequenced in a study of identical twins. TCRdb reprocessed the 5' RACE reads via MiXCR and lists one record per CDR3 protein. The sample contains about 530,000 distinct CDR3 sequences, under 25% of which appear only once. These same records also appear under a second study, on yellow fever vaccine responses in identical twins.

Material: CD4+ T cells sorted from blood. The receptor source for this set is a woman aged 18 to 35 in good health.

The table lists this clonotype with a few counts. The CDR3 sequence is CASSKRGGDEKLFF. The CDR3 nucleotides read TGTGCCAGCAGCAAAAGAGGAGGGGACGAAAAACTGTTTTTT. This rearrangement joins TRBV9 to TRBJ1-4, with TRBD1 as a possible D gene (5 bases). Germline CDR1 is SGDLS and CDR2 is YYNGEE. V was pared by 4 bases and J by 8 bases, with 15 bases between. The CDR3 spans 14 residues.

The chain couples TRBV4-1 to TRBJ2-6, with 7 bases lining up with TRBD1. With V trimmed by 0 bases and J by 0 bases, 5 bases remained unmatched. The CDR3 extends over 18 amino acids. Per the germline V gene, CDR1 is MGHRA and CDR2 is YSYEKL. DNA for the CDR3: TGCGCCAGCAGCCAAGACGGGACAGTTTACTCTGGGGCCAACGTCCTGACTTTC. Translating it yields CASSQDGTVYSGANVLTF.

This chain joins TRBV12-3 or TRBV12-4 and TRBJ1-1; 7 bases are a match to TRBD1. V was pared by 1 base and J by 7 bases, with 3 bases of the junction left unmatched. The CDR3 runs to 13 residues. The CDR3 sequence: CASSLGQGIEAFF. The CDR3, as DNA: TGTGCCAGCAGTTTAGGACAGGGAATTGAAGCTTTCTTT.

The sample holds a few counts of this clonotype. The CDR3 region is CASSQGRTGREAFF. CDR3 sequence (DNA): TGCGCCAGCAGCCAAGGCCGGACAGGTCGTGAAGCTTTCTTT. J is TRBJ1-1 and V is TRBV4-1; TRBD1 matches 7 bases. In germline, CDR1 is MGHRA, CDR2 YSYEKL. With V trimmed by 1 base and J by 7 bases, 6 bases remained unmatched. The CDR3 is made up of 14 amino acids.

V and J are TRBV12-3 or TRBV12-4 and TRBJ2-1; 8 bases map to TRBD1. After removal of 7 bases from V and 9 bases from J, the junction contained 8 bases not matched to a gene. This CDR3 has 13 amino acids. The chain's CDR3 is CASTGQGHVEQFF. CDR3 nucleotide sequence: TGTGCCAGCACCGGACAGGGTCATGTTGAGCAGTTCTTC.

The chain uses TRBV9 and TRBJ1-5; a weak D match, TRBD1 (6 bases). This CDR3 spans 15 amino acids. Germline V gene data show CDR1 as SGDLS and CDR2 as YYNGEE. Between the trimmed V and J ends, which lost 6 bases and 0 bases, there was a span of 13 bases. CDR3 in amino acids: CASNRDGYSNQPQHF. In DNA, the CDR3 is TGTGCCAGCAACAGGGACGGTTATAGCAATCAGCCCCAGCATTTT.

The chain combines TRBV3-1 with TRBJ1-1; D may be TRBD1 (5 bases). The CDR3 consists of 12 residues. Between the trimmed V and J ends, which lost 0 bases and 6 bases, there was a span of 5 bases. Germline CDR1 and CDR2: LGHDT and YNNKEL (reference sequence). CDR3 sequence reads: CASSQEGPEAFF. The CDR3, as DNA: TGTGCCAGCAGCCAAGAGGGACCTGAAGCTTTCTTT.

The chain links TRBV7-9 to TRBJ2-1; D not certain. Looked up from germline, CDR1 is SEHNR and CDR2 is FQNEAQ (reference sequence). Trimming took 0 bases from V and 10 from J, leaving 13 bases between them. The CDR3 consists of 14 residues. CDR3 region: CASSLAVSEAEQFF. Written as DNA, the CDR3 is TGTGCCAGCAGCTTAGCGGTGAGCGAGGCGGAGCAGTTCTTC.

This sequence joins TRBV3-1 and TRBJ2-1; TRBD2 matches 13 bases. Germline V CDR1 and CDR2: LGHDT, YNNKEL (reference sequence). The CDR3 has 15 residues. J lost 12 bases, V lost 4 bases, and 9 bases had no gene match. The CDR3 reads CASSRGTSGDFGQFF. The CDR3 DNA is TGTGCCAGCAGCCGGGGGACTAGCGGGGATTTTGGGCAGTTCTTC.

This sequence joins TRBV4-2 and TRBJ2-3; the D is unclear. Germline V gene lookup returns CDR1 LGHNA and CDR2 YNFKEQ. The CDR3 loop spans 15 amino acids. V gave up 3 bases and J gave up 0 bases, with 10 bases separating them. This CDR3 is CASSQSSVSTDTQYF. The CDR3, as DNA: TGTGCCAGCAGCCAGAGCAGCGTCAGCACAGATACGCAGTATTTT.